The source of this T cell receptor (beta chain) is a study of early T cells in non-severe SARS-CoV-2 infection (dated by TCRdb to about 2021). For the wider study: Because TCR sequencing relied on bulk RNA taken from unsorted whole blood, pairing of alpha and beta chains was not possible.

A case-control design nested within a healthcare worker cohort in London, UK, was used, with weekly nasopharyngeal swab PCR tests and blood sampling performed. Healthcare workers were enrolled in the week of the UK lockdown, from 23 to 31 March 2020, and were followed every week for up to roughly 16 weeks. As concerns this clonotype: Its antigen is unknown. Per-base quality was not reported, and no clone a single base away is much larger than it.

V drops 4 bases and J drops 4 bases, leaving 10 bases in between. The CDR3 covers 13 residues, taking in both the cysteine and the phenylalanine. Only the CDR3 region is kept as DNA, spanning 39 bases read in frame from base 1. On the study overall, not on this receptor specifically: Matching against VDJdb was skewed toward anti-spike CD8 responses, likely underestimated virus-specific expansions, and missed private and CD4 specificities.

The method behind the library was 5' RACE. TCRdb names NextSeq 500 as the instrument used. The TCR library protocol attached unique molecular identifiers to individual cDNA molecules to correct for sequencing error and PCR bias. Both TCR alpha and beta chains were sequenced, and tight co-correlation was observed between alpha and beta sequence abundances in each sample. The authors' pipeline ran thus. Decombinator V4 was used to annotate the V gene, J gene and CDR3 of the TCR sequences. Expanded TCRs were defined as changing significantly between any two time points under a Poisson model with p below 0.0001. TCR abundances were normalised to the total number of TCRs sequenced per sample and were expressed as counts per million. TRAV1-2 paired with TRAJ12, TRAJ20 or TRAJ33 defined MAIT TCRs, while TRAV10 paired with TRAJ18 defined iNKT TCRs. VDJdb, accessed 1 November 2021, was searched for CMV, EBV and SARS-CoV-2 annotated TCRs, excluding TCRs annotated for multiple antigens. In-frame beta chains were kept once TCRdb had trimmed the public reads at Q25 with fastp and called clones with MiXCR. Each CDR3 protein gets just one entry, which takes the most common genes and DNA from the rows behind it. The V and J calls and clone size come from TCRdb's table, not from the authors' own analysis. The sample table lists tens of thousands of distinct CDR3 sequences, more than 10% of them with a count of one. The ten largest make up approximately 3.6% of the sample.

The chain couples TRBV12-3 or TRBV12-4 to TRBJ2-5; the D call could be TRBD1 or TRBD2, with each sharing 6 bases. The sequenced sample consisted of whole blood. This receptor was taken from an adult who was a healthcare worker with PCR-confirmed SARS-CoV-2 infection or an uninfected control (not recorded which). The CDR3 region: CASSWGARETQYF. The DNA reads TGTGCCAGCAGTTGGGGGGCCCGAGAGACCCAGTACTTC.